The present entry profiles one TCR beta chain with its context. Method: immunoSEQ multiplex PCR; TCRdb's copy keeps in-frame clones and lacks some. This sample has 90,000 to 110,000 clones, with around 90% found just once. These data are taken from a study of PD-1 blockade in classical Hodgkin lymphoma. The CDR3 totals 14 residues. The ends were cut back, 1 base at V and 7 bases at J, with 11 bases in the middle. Germline lookup yields CDR1 KGHSH and CDR2 LQKENI. Time point reported: cycle 4 day 1 (C4D1), after around six weeks of nivolumab. Every patient had relapsed following autologous stem cell transplantation, and cohorts differed in brentuximab vedotin exposure.

Here the sequenced sample was peripheral blood mononuclear cells (PBMCs), taken before the fourth cycle of nivolumab. The chain uses TRBV18 and TRBJ2-1, with D possibly TRBD2 on 5 matching bases. The source is a human donor with classical Hodgkin lymphoma. In DNA form, the CDR3 reads TGTGCCAGCTCACCACGCACTAGTTTGAATGAGCAGTTCTTC. It translates to CASSPRTSLNEQFF.